This T cell receptor beta chain was found in a study of identical twins. Study observations and caveats: Partial confounding of zero-insertion analyses by invariant MAIT and iNKT cells was possible. In drawing conclusions, the study used cross-sectional statistical analysis and did not follow the same donors. Models underpredicted monozygotic twin sharing of out-of-frame TCR alpha.

This clonotype was counted ten times or more. The antigen remains unidentified. From the 5' RACE reads, TCRdb called clonotypes with MiXCR, one entry per CDR3 protein. The sample consists of approximately 300,000 distinct CDR3 sequences, more than 8% of them appearing once. Deletions cut 8 bases from V and 5 bases from J, with 13 bases between. Per the germline V gene, CDR1 is MNHEY and CDR2 is SMNVEV (reference sequence). This CDR3 has 12 amino acids. This sample also appeared in a second study, on yellow fever vaccine responses in identical twins. That paper adds: Twins reportedly mounted vaccine T cell responses that seemed partly convergent, partly personalized.

The V call is TRBV27, the J call TRBJ2-7; D might be TRBD1 or TRBD2, each matching 5 bases. Sequences were obtained from CD8+ T cells sorted from blood. The sequence was collected from a young woman in good health. CDR3 coding DNA: TGTGCCAGCCGGGGCAGGTGGGACGAGCAGTACTTC. Its translation: CASRGRWDEQYF.